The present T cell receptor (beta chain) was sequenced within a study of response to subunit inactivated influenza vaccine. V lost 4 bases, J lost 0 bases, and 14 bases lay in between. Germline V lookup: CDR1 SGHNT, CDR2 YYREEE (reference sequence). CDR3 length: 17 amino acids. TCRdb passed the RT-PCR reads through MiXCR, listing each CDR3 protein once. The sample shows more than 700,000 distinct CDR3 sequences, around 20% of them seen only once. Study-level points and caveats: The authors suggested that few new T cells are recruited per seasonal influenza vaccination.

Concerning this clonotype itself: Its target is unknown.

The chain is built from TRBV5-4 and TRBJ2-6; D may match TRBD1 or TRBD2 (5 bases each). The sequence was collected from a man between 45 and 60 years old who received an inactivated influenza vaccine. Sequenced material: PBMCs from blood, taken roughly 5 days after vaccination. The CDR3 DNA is TGTGCCAGCAGCGTCCCGGGACCGCACTCTGGGGCCAACGTCCTGACTTTC. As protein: CASSVPGPHSGANVLTF.